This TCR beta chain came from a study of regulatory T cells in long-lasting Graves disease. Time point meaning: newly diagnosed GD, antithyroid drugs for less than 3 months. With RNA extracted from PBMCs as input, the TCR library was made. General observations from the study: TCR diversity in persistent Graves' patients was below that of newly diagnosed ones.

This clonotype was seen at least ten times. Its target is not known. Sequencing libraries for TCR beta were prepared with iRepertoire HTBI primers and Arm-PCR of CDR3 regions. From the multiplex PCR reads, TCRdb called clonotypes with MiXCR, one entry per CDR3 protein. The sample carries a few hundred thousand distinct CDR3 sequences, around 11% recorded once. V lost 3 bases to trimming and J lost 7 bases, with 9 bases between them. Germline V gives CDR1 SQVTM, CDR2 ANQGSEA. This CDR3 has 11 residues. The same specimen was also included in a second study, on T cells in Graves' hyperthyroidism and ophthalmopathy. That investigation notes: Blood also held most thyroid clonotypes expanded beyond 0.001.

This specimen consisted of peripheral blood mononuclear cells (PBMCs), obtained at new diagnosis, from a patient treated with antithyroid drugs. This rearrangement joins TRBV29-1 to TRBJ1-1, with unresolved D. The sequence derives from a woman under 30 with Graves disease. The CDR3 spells CSVDPTDEAFF. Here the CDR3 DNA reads TGCAGCGTTGACCCGACGGATGAAGCTTTCTTT. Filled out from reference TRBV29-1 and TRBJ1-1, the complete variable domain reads SAVISQKPSRDICQRGTSLTIQCQVDSQVTMMFWYRQQPGQSLTLIATANQGSEATYESGFVIDKFPISRPNLTFSTLTVSNMSPEDSSIYLCSVDPTDEAFFGQGTRLTVV.